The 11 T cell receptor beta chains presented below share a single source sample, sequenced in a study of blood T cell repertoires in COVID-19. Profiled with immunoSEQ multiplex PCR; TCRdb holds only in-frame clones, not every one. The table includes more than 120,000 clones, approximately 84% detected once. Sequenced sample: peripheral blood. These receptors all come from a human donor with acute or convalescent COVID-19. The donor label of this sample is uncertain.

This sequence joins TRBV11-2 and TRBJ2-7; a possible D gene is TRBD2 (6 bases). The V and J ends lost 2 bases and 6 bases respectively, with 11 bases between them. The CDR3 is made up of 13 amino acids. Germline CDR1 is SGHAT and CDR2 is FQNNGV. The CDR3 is CASSLIRGGEQYV. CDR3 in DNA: TGTGCCAGCAGCTTAATAAGGGGAGGCGAGCAGTACGTC.

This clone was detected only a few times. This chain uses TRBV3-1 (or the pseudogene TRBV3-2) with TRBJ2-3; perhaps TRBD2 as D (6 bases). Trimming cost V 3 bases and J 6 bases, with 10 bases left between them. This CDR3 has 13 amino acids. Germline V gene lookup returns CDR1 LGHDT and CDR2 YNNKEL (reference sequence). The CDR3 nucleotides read TGTGCCAGCAGCCAGGGGGAGGTGGATACGCAGTATTTT. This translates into CASSQGEVDTQYF.

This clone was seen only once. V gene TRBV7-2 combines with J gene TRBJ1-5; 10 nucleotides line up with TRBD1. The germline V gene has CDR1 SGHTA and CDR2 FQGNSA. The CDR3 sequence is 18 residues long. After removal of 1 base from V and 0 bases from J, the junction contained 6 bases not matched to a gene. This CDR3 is CASSLEWTGGISNQPQHF. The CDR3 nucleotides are TGTGCCAGCAGCTTAGAGTGGACAGGGGGGATTAGCAATCAGCCCCAGCATTTT.

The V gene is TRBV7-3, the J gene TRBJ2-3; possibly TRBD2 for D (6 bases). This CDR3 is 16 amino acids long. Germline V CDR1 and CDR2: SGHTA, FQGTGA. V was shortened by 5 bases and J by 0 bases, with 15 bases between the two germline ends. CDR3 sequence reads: CASSRGRYTSTDTQYF. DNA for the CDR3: TGTGCCAGCAGCCGGGGGAGGTACACTAGCACAGATACGCAGTATTTT.

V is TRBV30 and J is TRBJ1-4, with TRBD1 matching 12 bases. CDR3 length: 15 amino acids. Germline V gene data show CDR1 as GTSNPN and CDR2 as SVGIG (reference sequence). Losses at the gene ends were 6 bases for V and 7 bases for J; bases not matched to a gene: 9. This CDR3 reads CACPGQGARGEKLFF. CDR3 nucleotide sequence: TGTGCCTGCCCGGGACAGGGGGCGCGGGGTGAAAAACTGTTTTTT.

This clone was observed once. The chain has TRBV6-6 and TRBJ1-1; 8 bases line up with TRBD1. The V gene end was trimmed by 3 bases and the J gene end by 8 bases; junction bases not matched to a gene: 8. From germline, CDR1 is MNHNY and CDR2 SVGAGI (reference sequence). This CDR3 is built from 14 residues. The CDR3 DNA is TGTGCCAGCAGTTATTTGCGGGACAGGCGGGAAGCTTTCTTT. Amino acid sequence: CASSYLRDRREAFF.

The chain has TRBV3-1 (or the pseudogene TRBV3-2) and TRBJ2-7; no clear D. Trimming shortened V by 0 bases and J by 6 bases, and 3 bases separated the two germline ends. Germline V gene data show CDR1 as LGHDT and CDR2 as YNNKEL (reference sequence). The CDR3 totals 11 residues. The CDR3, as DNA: TGTGCCAGCAGCCAAGAGGCCGAGCAGTACTTC. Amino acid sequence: CASSQEAEQYF.

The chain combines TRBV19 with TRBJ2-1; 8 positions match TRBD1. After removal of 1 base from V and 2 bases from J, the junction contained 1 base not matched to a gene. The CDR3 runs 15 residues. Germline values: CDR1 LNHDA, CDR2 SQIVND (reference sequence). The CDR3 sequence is CASSIGQGPYNEQFF. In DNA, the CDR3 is TGTGCCAGTAGTATAGGACAGGGGCCCTACAATGAGCAGTTCTTC. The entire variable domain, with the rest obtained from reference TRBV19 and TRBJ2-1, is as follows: DGGITQSPKYLFRKEGQNVTLSCEQNLNHDAMYWYRQDPGQGLRLIYYSQIVNDFQKGDIAEGYSVSREKKESFPLTVTSAQKNPTAFYLCASSIGQGPYNEQFFGPGTRLTVL.

CDR3 region: CASSQRDRVVYSPLHF. The CDR3 DNA follows: TGTGCCAGCAGCCAAAGGGACAGGGTAGTGTATTCACCCCTCCACTTT. V gene TRBV3-1 (or the pseudogene TRBV3-2) combines with J gene TRBJ1-6; 9 positions agree with TRBD1. Germline loops: CDR1 LGHDT, CDR2 YNNKEL (reference sequence). The CDR3 runs 16 residues. After removal of 2 bases from V and 8 bases from J, the junction contained 7 bases not matched to a gene.

CDR3 coding DNA: TGTGCCTGGAGCTCCCCGGGGGGCGGAGGGGGCACTGAAGCTTTCTTT. Translated: CAWSSPGGGGGTEAFF. The chain uses TRBV30 and TRBJ1-1, with a tentative D call TRBD1 (6 bases). The CDR3 consists of 16 residues. Per the germline V gene, CDR1 is GTSNPN and CDR2 is SVGIG (reference sequence). V lost 3 bases and J 4 bases, leaving 21 bases between the germline ends.

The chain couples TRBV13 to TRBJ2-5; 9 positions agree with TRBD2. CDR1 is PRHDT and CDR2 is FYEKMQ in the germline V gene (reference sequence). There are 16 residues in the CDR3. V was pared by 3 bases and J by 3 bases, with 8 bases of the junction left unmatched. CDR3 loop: CASSFFSGRNEETQYF. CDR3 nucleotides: TGTGCCAGCAGCTTCTTTAGCGGGAGAAATGAAGAGACCCAGTACTTC.